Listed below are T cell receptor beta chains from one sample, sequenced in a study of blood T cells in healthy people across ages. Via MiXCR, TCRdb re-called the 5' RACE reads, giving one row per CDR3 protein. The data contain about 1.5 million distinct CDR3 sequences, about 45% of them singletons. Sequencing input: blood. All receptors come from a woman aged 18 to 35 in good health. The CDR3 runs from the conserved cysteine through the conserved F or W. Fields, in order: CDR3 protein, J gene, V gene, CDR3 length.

CASATSAYTDTQYF,TRBJ2-3,TRBV4-2,14
CASSDRGNFEAFF,TRBJ1-1,TRBV25-1,13
CASSQRRVTEAFF,TRBJ1-1,TRBV3-1,13
CASSQEPSGVYNEQFF,TRBJ2-1,TRBV4-1,16
CASSQGNRVGEAFF,TRBJ1-1,TRBV3-1,14
CASSEGGSQETQYF,TRBJ2-5,TRBV7-9,14
CASSFRTSGTDTQYF,TRBJ2-3,TRBV7-2,15
CASSYGWSSYEQYF,TRBJ2-7,TRBV6-6,14
CASSLSRGPGYGYTF,TRBJ1-2,TRBV27,15
CSARDTSPETQYF,TRBJ2-5,TRBV20-1,13
CASSLGPRGVETQYF,NA,TRBV11-2,15
CSVTPLHRGLRDEQYF,TRBJ2-7,TRBV29-1,16
CASSQEYGSGANVLTF,TRBJ2-6,TRBV4-2,16
CASSLSRQGTDTRYF,TRBJ2-3,TRBV7-8,15
CASSSPADGASGANVLTF,TRBJ2-6,TRBV6-5,18
CASSLGDNEQYF,NA,TRBV7-9,12
CASSPRGNTEAFF,TRBJ1-1,TRBV28,13
CASSQEIRGSYYGYTF,TRBJ1-2,TRBV4-1,16
CASSPSAGYGNTIYF,TRBJ1-3,TRBV7-2,15
CASSFRLGHEQFF,TRBJ2-1,TRBV7-2,13
CSARDATTVRNTEAFF,TRBJ1-1,TRBV20-1,16
CASSQRDREHEQYF,TRBJ2-7,TRBV4-1,14
CASSSGLTDNEQFF,TRBJ2-1,TRBV11-2,14
CSAGQGLSPDNEKLFF,TRBJ1-4,TRBV29-1,16
CASSLQGGGNTEAFF,TRBJ1-1,TRBV2,15
CSARDGVRGRYEQYF,TRBJ2-7,TRBV20-1,15
CASSPRGIANNEQFF,TRBJ2-1,TRBV18,15
CASSSLPGENTEAFF,TRBJ1-1,TRBV27,15